These 21 T cell receptor beta chains came from one sample sequenced in a study of shared clonotypes between healthy human individuals (dated by TCRdb to 2020 to 2021). The library was made by the immunoSEQ multiplex PCR assay. The table comes from immuneACCESS by way of TCRdb, which keeps in-frame sequences with V and J called. Part of the clones is missing from these tables; in studies checked, under half for an unresolved V gene and the rest for unknown reasons. The sample records roughly 380,000 clones, 95% to 97% of which are singletons. The top ten clones comprise about 0.34% of the sample. The material sequenced was memory CD8+ T cells sorted from blood. The cell subset or site label on this specimen signifies: CD45RO+ cells pooled with CCR7-negative TemRA cells. The receptors stem from a man in his thirties or forties in good health.

This chain joins TRBV2 and TRBJ2-7; the D gene is possibly TRBD1 (5 bases). The CDR3 spans 14 residues. Per the germline V gene, CDR1 is SNHLY and CDR2 is FYNNEI. Deletions cut 4 bases from V and 0 bases from J, with 10 bases between. For the CDR3, the DNA is TGTGCCAGCAGTGTGGGTGGGGCCTCCTACGAGCAGTACTTC. Protein sequence: CASSVGGASYEQYF.

The V and J genes are TRBV28 and TRBJ1-4, with D perhaps matching TRBD1 (5 bases). Germline loops: CDR1 MDHEN, CDR2 SYDVKM. The CDR3 extends over 12 amino acids. Trimming left V 7 bases short and J 3 bases short, with 6 bases between. CDR3 in amino acids: CASKGANEKLFF. CDR3 DNA: TGTGCCAGCAAAGGGGCTAATGAAAAACTGTTTTTT.

The CDR3 DNA sequence: TGTGCCAGCAGTTTGGGCCAGGGAAATAGGGTCAATCAGCCCCAGCATTTT. This encodes CASSLGQGNRVNQPQHF. The chain is built from TRBV28 and TRBJ1-5, with D maybe TRBD1 (5 bases). Germline CDR1 and CDR2: MDHEN and SYDVKM. The CDR3 has 17 residues. V shed 3 bases and J shed 3 bases, with 18 bases lying between them.

There are a few counts of this clone. The same CDR3 also results from other DNA sequences found in this sample. The chain carries TRBV5-1 and TRBJ2-2; 9 positions match TRBD1. Germline V gives CDR1 SGHRS, CDR2 YFSETQ. The length of the CDR3 is 15 residues. The V and J ends lost 4 bases and 3 bases, in that order; junction bases with no gene match: 4. CDR3 protein: CASSLDRGYTGELFF. For the CDR3, the DNA is TGCGCCAGCAGCCTGGACAGGGGATACACCGGGGAGCTGTTTTTT.

The chain has TRBV7-2 and TRBJ2-7, with D possibly matching TRBD2 (6 bases). Trimming removed 1 base at V and 0 bases at J, with 13 bases between. Germline V gene data show CDR1 as SGHTA and CDR2 as FQGNSA. The CDR3 consists of 16 residues. CDR3 amino acids: CASSLVLARSSYEQYF. DNA of the CDR3: TGTGCCAGCAGCTTAGTCCTAGCGAGGAGCTCCTACGAGCAGTACTTC. The full variable domain, its missing parts supplied by reference TRBV7-2 and TRBJ2-7, is GAGVSQSPSNKVTEKGKDVELRCDPISGHTALYWYRQSLGQGLEFLIYFQGNSAPDKSGLPSDRFSAERTGGSVSTLTIQRTQQEDSAVYLCASSLVLARSSYEQYFGPGTRLTVT.

The chain is built from TRBV28 and TRBJ1-2; 8 positions match TRBD1. The CDR3 consists of 14 residues. Trimming removed 4 bases from V and 7 bases from J; junction bases left unmatched: 8. Germline V gene lookup returns CDR1 MDHEN and CDR2 SYDVKM. CDR3 DNA sequence: TGTGCCAGCAGTTCTCGGACAGGGAGATCTGGCTACACCTTC. Translating gives CASSSRTGRSGYTF.

J is TRBJ1-2 and V is TRBV4-2; no definite D call. Germline CDR1 is LGHNA and CDR2 is YNFKEQ. This CDR3 has 14 residues. Trimming stripped 0 bases from V and 5 bases from J, with 10 bases between. The DNA for the CDR3 is TGTGCCAGCAGCCAAGAGGTCAGGCGTTATGGCTACACCTTC. This codes for CASSQEVRRYGYTF.

The J gene is TRBJ2-6, the V gene TRBV6-5, with D perhaps matching TRBD2 (6 bases). CDR1 is MNHEY and CDR2 is SVGAGI in the germline V gene. The CDR3 has 16 amino acids. With 4 bases removed from V and 1 base from J, the gap between germline ends came to 11 bases. The CDR3 loop reads CASSSREISGANVLTF. The CDR3, as DNA: TGTGCCAGCAGTTCTCGGGAGATTTCTGGGGCCAACGTCCTGACTTTC.

This clone was seen only once. The rearrangement uses TRBV2 and TRBJ2-2, with TRBD1 matching 9 bases. The germline CDR1 and CDR2 sequences are SNHLY and FYNNEI. V was clipped by 6 bases and J by 5 bases; unmatched bases: 4. CDR3 length: 14 residues. CDR3 residues: CASRRQGGTGELFF. CDR3 nucleotides: TGTGCCAGCAGACGACAGGGGGGGACCGGGGAGCTGTTTTTT.

The J gene is TRBJ2-5, the V gene TRBV28; D call uncertain. CDR1 MDHEN and CDR2 SYDVKM come from the germline V gene. The CDR3 has 12 residues. V shed 5 bases and J shed 5 bases, with 9 bases lying between them. The CDR3 protein is CASSTSSETQYF. CDR3 coding DNA: TGTGCCAGCAGTACCTCCAGTGAGACCCAGTACTTC.

This clone has a single count. This chain connects TRBV7-8 to TRBJ1-4; D not certain. Germline CDR1 is SGHVS and CDR2 is FQNEAQ. The CDR3 extends over 16 amino acids. Trimming took off 3 bases at V and 8 bases at J, with 19 bases between the two ends. The CDR3 loop reads CASSFPPGWLVEKLFF. Written as DNA, the CDR3 is TGTGCCAGCAGCTTCCCGCCGGGGTGGTTGGTCGAAAAACTGTTTTTT.

This chain joins TRBV7-9 and TRBJ2-1; TRBD1 aligns across 9 bases. The CDR3 contains 15 residues. Germline-derived CDR1 and CDR2 are SEHNR and FQNEAQ (reference sequence). V lost 6 bases, J lost 2 bases, and 5 bases stayed unmatched. The CDR3 DNA is TGTGCCAGCAGGTTTACAGGGGGCACCTACAATGAGCAGTTCTTC. This sequence encodes CASRFTGGTYNEQFF.

The chain uses TRBV6-5 and TRBJ2-7; unclear D gene. The length of the CDR3 is 14 residues. Per germline, CDR1 MNHEY and CDR2 SVGAGI. V was clipped by 0 bases and J by 7 bases, with 13 bases between them. The CDR3 coding sequence is TGTGCCAGCAGTTACTCGACGTGGGCCAGGGAGCAGTACTTC. Encoded protein: CASSYSTWAREQYF.

The chain couples TRBV7-2 to TRBJ1-5, with a weak D call TRBD1 (6 bases). This CDR3 contains 13 residues. Trimming pared 1 base from V and 9 bases from J, leaving 10 bases between. Germline CDR1 is SGHTA and CDR2 is FQGNSA. The CDR3 reads CASSLGSTGPQHF. The CDR3 DNA reads TGTGCCAGCAGCTTAGGGTCGACAGGGCCCCAGCATTTT.

CDR3 nucleotides: TGCACCAGCAGCCAAGTTGTCTGTAAGTCCTACGAGCAGTACTTC. It encodes CTSSQVVCKSYEQYF. The chain is built from TRBV1 and TRBJ2-7. TRBV1 is tagged as a pseudogene. There are 15 residues in the CDR3.

V is TRBV6-5 and J is TRBJ1-1; D not resolved. The CDR3 loop spans 13 amino acids. Trimming took 7 bases from V and 3 from J, leaving 12 bases between them. CDR1 MNHEY and CDR2 SVGAGI come from the germline V gene. The CDR3: CASTGHGDTEAFF. The CDR3 DNA reads TGTGCCAGCACCGGGCATGGAGACACTGAAGCTTTCTTT.

This chain links TRBV7-2 with TRBJ2-7; 9 bases are shared with TRBD2. In germline, CDR1 is SGHTA, CDR2 FQGNSA. With V trimmed by 5 bases and J by 6 bases, 11 bases remained unmatched. This CDR3 spans 15 amino acids. The CDR3 region has the DNA TGTGCCAGCAGCCCAGTGGGCGGGAGGGCGGGCGAGCAGTACTTC. It codes for CASSPVGGRAGEQYF. The full variable domain, its missing parts supplied by reference TRBV7-2 and TRBJ2-7, is GAGVSQSPSNKVTEKGKDVELRCDPISGHTALYWYRQSLGQGLEFLIYFQGNSAPDKSGLPSDRFSAERTGGSVSTLTIQRTQQEDSAVYLCASSPVGGRAGEQYFGPGTRLTVT.

The chain is built from TRBV5-1 and TRBJ2-7; 10 bases fit TRBD1. V dropped 4 bases and J dropped 5; count of bases not matched to a gene: 6. Germline values: CDR1 SGHRS, CDR2 YFSETQ. The CDR3 totals 14 residues. Written as DNA, the CDR3 is TGCGCCAGCAGCGTGGGACAGGGGCCCCACGAGCAGTACTTC. Translating gives CASSVGQGPHEQYF.

For this clone: Compared with germline, one end of the junction differs, possibly owing to a read error. The V gene is TRBV7-7, the J gene TRBJ2-3; 9 positions agree with TRBD2. The CDR3 extends over 14 amino acids. Germline CDR1 SSHAT, CDR2 FNYEAQ (reference sequence). CDR3 in DNA: TGTGCTAGCAGCCCGGGACTAGCTTCGGATACGCAGTATTTT. It translates to CASSPGLASDTQYF. The full variable domain, completed using reference TRBV7-7 and TRBJ2-3, is GAGVSQSPRYKVTKRGQDVTLRCDPISSHATLYWYQQALGQGPEFLTYFNYEAQPDKSGLPSDRFSAERPEGSISTLTIQRTEQRDSAMYRCASSPGLASDTQYFGPGTRLTVL.

The chain employs TRBV19 and TRBJ2-7; tentative D call: TRBD1 (7 bases). The CDR3 contains 12 residues. The germline CDR1 and CDR2 sequences are LNHDA and SQIVND (reference sequence). V gave up 10 bases and J gave up 1 base, with 11 bases separating them. The CDR3 DNA reads TGTGCCACCTCAGGGGGGTCCTACGAGCAGTACTTC. It is translated as CATSGGSYEQYF.

This chain uses TRBV5-1 with TRBJ2-1; TRBD1 is a possible D gene (5 bases). V lost 3 bases, J lost 0 bases, and 7 bases lay in between. Germline V gives CDR1 SGHRS, CDR2 YFSETQ. The CDR3 contains 14 residues. DNA of the CDR3: TGCGCCAGCAGCTATACAGGCTCCTACAATGAGCAGTTCTTC. Amino acids: CASSYTGSYNEQFF.